This is a list of T cell receptor beta chains from one sample in a study of T cell repertoires in cytomegalovirus infection. One entry per CDR3 protein results from TCRdb running MiXCR on the reads. This sample has about 330,000 distinct CDR3 sequences, with about 35% found just once. No antigen has been identified for these receptors. Sequenced material: cultured PBMCs, taken from culture after CMV antigen stimulation. These receptors were obtained from a human donor in good health (CMV status not recorded). Some clones in this sample may be carry-over from other donors' samples. Each CDR3 is given with its conserved first and last residue. A D gene is named only where the DNA matches it firmly. Not every row has a clone size; where given, it reads once, few, many or a size class.

j_gene,d_gene,abundance,v_gene,CDR3nt,CDR3aa
TRBJ1-4,TRBD1,-,TRBV19,TGTGCCAGCAGCCCAGGGGGGGAAAAACTGTTTTTT,CASSPGGEKLFF
TRBJ2-5,TRBD2,-,TRBV27,TGTGCCAGCCTCCCGCTAGCGGGAGGAACCCAAGAGACCCAGTACTTC,CASLPLAGGTQETQYF
TRBJ2-3,-,-,TRBV19,TGTGCCAGTAGTATCGGGATTACAGATACGCAGTATTTT,CASSIGITDTQYF
TRBJ1-2,-,-,TRBV25-1,TGTGCCAGCAGTGATGCCGCTGGCAGGCCTAACTATGGCTACACCTTC,CASSDAAGRPNYGYTF
TRBJ2-1,TRBD2,-,TRBV28,TGTGCCAGCAGTACCCCCAGCGGGGGCCAATACAATGAGCAGTTCTTC,CASSTPSGGQYNEQFF
TRBJ2-3,TRBD2,few,TRBV27,TGTGCCAGCAGTTCGCTAAAGAGGACTAGCGGGAGTGCCGATACGCAGTATTTT,CASSSLKRTSGSADTQYF
TRBJ2-5,TRBD2,once,TRBV28,TGTGCCAGCAGACCACTCTGGGGCGGGAGGGCCCAAGAGACCCAGTACTTC,CASRPLWGGRAQETQYF
TRBJ2-1,TRBD2,-,TRBV6-2/TRBV6-3,TGTGCCAGCAGTAGCGGGAGCGTCGATGAGCAGTTCTTC,CASSSGSVDEQFF
TRBJ2-1,-,-,TRBV20-1,TGCAGTGCTAGGGCACTAGCTGAGCAGTTCTTC,CSARALAEQFF
TRBJ1-5,-,-,TRBV18,TGTGCCAGCTCACCAGAAGGGGATCAGCCCCAGCATTTT,CASSPEGDQPQHF
TRBJ1-5,-,-,TRBV7-2,TGTGCCAGCAGCTCGGACAGCGGGGATCAGCCCCAGCATTTT,CASSSDSGDQPQHF
TRBJ2-1,-,-,TRBV7-8,TGTGCCAGCAGCTTAAATTATGTAGGCAATGAGCAGTTCTTC,CASSLNYVGNEQFF
TRBJ1-3,-,-,TRBV12-5,TGTGCTAGTGGTCTCTGGACACACTCTGGAAACACCATATATTTT,CASGLWTHSGNTIYF
TRBJ2-7,TRBD2,few,TRBV6-1,TGTGCCAGCAGTGGAATAGCGGGAGGGATCTACGAGCAGTACTTC,CASSGIAGGIYEQYF
TRBJ1-3,-,many,TRBV12-3/TRBV12-4,TGTGCCAGCAGTTTTACTGGAAACACCATATATTTT,CASSFTGNTIYF
TRBJ1-1,-,-,TRBV27,TGTGCCAGCAGTTTATCGGCAGGGTTGACAGCGATATACACTGAAGCTTTCTTT,CASSLSAGLTAIYTEAFF
TRBJ2-6,TRBD2,-,TRBV5-4,TGTGCCAGCAGCTTGTCTAGCGGGAGGATGGGGGCCAACGTCCTGACTTTC,CASSLSSGRMGANVLTF
TRBJ2-1,-,medium-sized,TRBV7-2,TGTGCCAGCAGCTTAGGACAGTTCTCCTACAATGAGCAGTTCTTC,CASSLGQFSYNEQFF
TRBJ1-1,-,few,TRBV6-2/TRBV6-3,TGTGCCAGCAGTCACCTTTCTGAAGCTTTCTTT,CASSHLSEAFF
TRBJ2-5,TRBD1,-,TRBV19,TGTGCCAGTAGTATAATTGGACAGGACGGCCAGACCCAGTACTTC,CASSIIGQDGQTQYF
TRBJ1-5,TRBD1,few,TRBV4-1,TGCGCCAGCAGCCAAGAAGGGGGCGGGTCGGGGGGAAATCAGCCCCAGCATTTT,CASSQEGGGSGGNQPQHF
TRBJ1-5,-,-,TRBV18,TGTGCCAGCTCACCATTTGGGAGCAATCAGCCCCAGCATTTT,CASSPFGSNQPQHF
TRBJ2-1,TRBD2,-,TRBV19,TGTGCCAGTAGCCCTAGCGGGAGGGCCAGTGAGCAGTTCTTC,CASSPSGRASEQFF
TRBJ2-2,TRBD1,-,TRBV6-2/TRBV6-3,TGTGCCAGCAGTTACCCCTTTGGACAGGAGTCCGGGGAGCTGTTTTTT,CASSYPFGQESGELFF
TRBJ1-1,-,-,TRBV25-1,TGTGCCAGCAGTGAAGATTGGAGGGGCACTGAAGCTTTCTTT,CASSEDWRGTEAFF
TRBJ2-1,-,-,TRBV7-6,TGTGCCAGCAGCCCAGTTTTAGCGAGGGACAATGAGCAGTTCTTC,CASSPVLARDNEQFF
TRBJ1-2,TRBD1,-,TRBV12-3/TRBV12-4,TGTGCCAGCAGTCCCTGGACAGGGCCCAACTATGGCTACACCTTC,CASSPWTGPNYGYTF
TRBJ2-1,-,-,TRBV4-3,TGCGCCAGCAGCCAAGCACAGCAGCATGAGCAGTTCTTC,CASSQAQQHEQFF